This entry lists 15 T cell receptor beta chains sequenced from one sample in a study of blood T cells in healthy people across ages. Then a second PCR, running about 6 to 11 cycles, was carried out with a sample-barcoded 5' primer and a J-beta primer mix. TCRdb itself ran the 5' RACE reads through MiXCR, one entry per CDR3 protein. The profile shows hundreds of thousands of distinct CDR3 sequences, around a fifth of them singletons. Source material: blood. Receptors were obtained from a man aged 70 or older in good health.

Note on this clonotype: Being one base from a much bigger clone, this may be a read error. No conserved phenylalanine or tryptophan is present at the end of the CDR3, so a read error is the likely explanation. This sequence joins TRBV20-1 and TRBJ2-3; possible D gene TRBD2, 6 bases. Trimming stripped 3 bases from V and 4 bases from J, with 17 bases between. Germline V gene data show CDR1 as DFQATT and CDR2 as SNEGSKA (reference sequence). This CDR3 comprises 15 residues. Here the CDR3 DNA reads TGCAGTGCTAGTCGCGGGACCACGTTCGCAGATACGCAGTATCTT. Protein sequence: CSASRGTTFADTQYL.

This clonotype was detected a few times. J is TRBJ1-1 and V is TRBV16; no definite D call. This CDR3 has 14 amino acids. V gave up 2 bases and J gave up 1 base, with 8 bases separating them. Germline assignment: CDR1 KGHSY and CDR2 FQNENV. The CDR3, as DNA: TGTGCCAGCAGCCAACTTCAACGGAACACTGAAGCTTTCTTT. Translating gives CASSQLQRNTEAFF.

For this clonotype: One end of the junction fails to match germline, which may point to a read error. This chain uses TRBV27 with TRBJ2-5, with 8 bases aligning to TRBD2. TRBJ2-1 explains the end of the DNA better; the J call may be wrong. CDR1 MNHEY and CDR2 SMNVEV come from the germline V gene (reference sequence). The CDR3 covers 15 residues. The CDR3 loop is CASNHGLAYYNEQFF. As DNA, the CDR3 is TGTGCCAGCAACCACGGACTAGCTTACTACAACGAGCAGTTCTTC.

The CDR3 DNA is TGTGCCACCAGTGTTCCCAGCGGGAGATGGGGGGATACGCAGTATTTT. It yields the protein CATSVPSGRWGDTQYF. The chain uses TRBV24-1 and TRBJ2-3, with 8 bases lining up with TRBD2. CDR1 KGHDR and CDR2 SFDVKD come from the germline V gene. CDR3 length: 16 residues. J lost 6 bases, V lost 5 bases, and 12 bases had no gene match.

There are many counts of this clonotype. At one end the junction does not follow the germline gene, possibly because of a read error. The gene calls are TRBV5-1 and TRBJ2-7, with no clear D. The CDR3 extends over 12 amino acids. Germline CDR1 is SGHRS and CDR2 is YFSETQ. CDR3 in amino acids: CASSSSSYEQYF. CDR3 bases: TGTGCCAGCAGCTCCAGCTCCTACGAGCAGTACTTC.

This clonotype has ten or more counts. The genes are TRBV27 and TRBJ1-1; D is possibly TRBD1 (5 bases). CDR1 and CDR2 from the germline V gene are MNHEY and SMNVEV (reference sequence). Between the trimmed V and J ends, which lost 0 bases and 9 bases, there was a span of 14 bases. The CDR3 is made up of 14 amino acids. DNA for the CDR3: TGTGCCAGCAGTTTATCGGGAGACAGTATCCAAGCTTTCTTT. Residues: CASSLSGDSIQAFF.

The sample holds one count of this clonotype. V gene TRBV12-3 or TRBV12-4 combines with J gene TRBJ2-3; D is unclear. Trimming stripped 3 bases from V and 6 bases from J, with 13 bases between. The CDR3 covers 14 residues. In nucleotides, the CDR3 is TGTGCCAGCAGTTTCTCCAGCGCCTCGGATACGCAGTATTTT. Encoded protein: CASSFSSASDTQYF.

The genes are TRBV25-1 and TRBJ2-1; no firm D call. Judging by the DNA end, TRBJ2-7 fits better; the J call may be wrong. The length of the CDR3 is 17 residues. The germline V gene has CDR1 MGHDK and CDR2 SYGVNS. The CDR3, as DNA: TGTGCCAGCAGTGCCGTTCTAGGAGCTGGTGGCACTTACGAGCAGTACTTC. Protein product: CASSAVLGAGGTYEQYF.

This clonotype was observed at least ten times. This CDR3 is CASSLGRGNYNEQFF. Here the CDR3 DNA reads TGTGCCAGCAGTTTGGGCAGGGGAAATTACAATGAGCAGTTCTTC. The V and J genes are TRBV12-3 or TRBV12-4 and TRBJ2-1; D possibly corresponds to TRBD1 (6 bases). The CDR3 consists of 15 residues. V was trimmed by 3 bases and J by 4 bases, leaving 13 bases between them.

This chain uses TRBV30 with TRBJ2-1, with 10 bases aligning to TRBD2. Trimming at V came to 3 bases and at J to 5 bases, leaving 1 base not matched to a gene. This CDR3 spans 13 amino acids. Germline loops: CDR1 GTSNPN, CDR2 SVGIG (reference sequence). Here the CDR3 DNA reads TGTGCCTGGAGCGGACTAGCGGACAATGAGCAGTTCTTC. It translates to CAWSGLADNEQFF. Using reference TRBV30 and TRBJ2-1 for the parts outside the CDR3, the full variable domain is SQTIHQWPATLVQPVGSPLSLECTVEGTSNPNLYWYRQAAGRGLQLLFYSVGIGQISSEVPQNLSASRPQDRQFILSSKKLLLSDSGFYLCAWSGLADNEQFFGPGTRLTVL.

In its sample, this clonotype was seen a few times. The rearrangement uses TRBV10-3 and TRBJ2-3; no definite D call. CDR3 size: 12 residues. V shed 4 bases and J shed 9 bases, with 11 bases lying between them. CDR1 ENHRY and CDR2 SYGVKD come from the germline V gene. The CDR3 bases are TGTGCCATCAGTGGTTCAAGAGAAACGCAGTATTTT. It is translated as CAISGSRETQYF.

The chain employs TRBV6-6 and TRBJ2-7, with 7 bases aligning to TRBD2. Germline V lookup: CDR1 MNHNY, CDR2 SVGAGI (reference sequence). The trim removed 6 bases at V and 0 bases at J, leaving 11 bases unmatched. The CDR3 has 16 amino acids. The CDR3 sequence is CASRPPSSGSSYEQYF. CDR3 in DNA: TGTGCCAGCAGACCCCCCTCTAGCGGAAGCTCCTACGAGCAGTACTTC.

V gene TRBV20-1 combines with J gene TRBJ2-5, with 12 bases fitting TRBD2. Germline loops: CDR1 DFQATT, CDR2 SNEGSKA (reference sequence). CDR3 size: 19 residues. J gave up 4 bases and V 0 bases, and 15 bases lay outside the gene matches. For the CDR3, the DNA is TGCAGTGCTAGAGATCGGAGTCCCTTACTAGCGGGAGGCCCAGAGACCCAGTACTTC. Translating gives CSARDRSPLLAGGPETQYF.

V is TRBV11-2 and J is TRBJ2-7; TRBD2 matches 7 bases. The CDR3 totals 16 residues. After removal of 1 base from V and 3 bases from J, the junction contained 9 bases not matched to a gene. From germline, CDR1 is SGHAT and CDR2 FQNNGV. CDR3 in amino acids: CASSLVGGKVVYEQYF. In DNA, the CDR3 is TGTGCCAGCAGCTTAGTGGGGGGGAAAGTGGTCTACGAGCAGTACTTC.

In its sample, this clonotype is medium-sized. V usage is TRBV10-2 and J usage is TRBJ2-7; 8 bases align to TRBD2. This CDR3 is 14 amino acids long. CDR1 and CDR2 from the germline V gene are WSHSY and SAAADI. With 3 bases clipped from V and 5 bases from J, the junction kept 6 bases outside the gene matches. The chain's CDR3 is CASSDGSGNHEQYF. The CDR3 DNA follows: TGCGCCAGCAGTGACGGTAGCGGGAATCACGAGCAGTACTTC.